The T cell receptor (beta chain) under discussion was sequenced for a study of OX40 agonist ivuxolimab in advanced cancers. Study details: Participants, roughly 81% male, averaged roughly 60 years of age, ranging from about 23 to 90.

Assay used: immunoSEQ multiplex PCR; TCRdb lists only in-frame clones, some missing. The sample consists of over 95,000 clones, about 87% of them appearing once. Trimming stripped 3 bases from V and 6 bases from J, with 8 bases between. This CDR3 comprises 12 residues. Germline assignment: CDR1 MDHEN and CDR2 SYDVKM. The source is an adult with an advanced solid tumor such as melanoma, head and neck, liver or kidney cancer. This sequence joins TRBV28 and TRBJ1-2; D may be TRBD1 (6 bases). The sample in question was CD4+ or CD8+ T cells sorted from blood, obtained in a trial of the OX40 agonist ivuxolimab. CDR3 in DNA: TGTGCCAGCAGTTTGAGGACAGATGGCTACACCTTC. This gives the protein CASSLRTDGYTF.